This T cell receptor (beta chain) was found in a study of blood T cell repertoires in COVID-19. Assay used: immunoSEQ multiplex PCR; TCRdb lists only in-frame clones, some missing. The data hold over 200,000 clones, with around 83% observed a single time. CDR1 GTSNPN and CDR2 SVGIG come from the germline V gene (reference sequence). V shed 3 bases and J shed 6 bases, with 13 bases lying between them. The CDR3 length is 13 residues. The sample was peripheral blood. This TCR was recovered from a man aged 40-49 years with active or convalescent COVID-19. The chain uses TRBV30 and TRBJ2-3; D may be TRBD2 (6 bases). The CDR3 DNA sequence: TGTGCCTGGAGGGTCGGGAGTTGGGATACGCAGTATTTT. Protein sequence: CAWRVGSWDTQYF.